The sequence of this TCR beta chain was determined in a study of low-dose radiotherapy and immunotherapy resistance in tumors. Looking at the study overall: Every two weeks, the protocol called for intravenous cyclophosphamide at 200 mg/m2. It was given one day before each radiation and immunotherapy administration.

Germline assignment: CDR1 MNHNY and CDR2 SVGAGI (reference sequence). The CDR3 is made up of 12 amino acids. Trimming stripped 2 bases from V and 8 bases from J, with 9 bases between. Time point in this sample: before trial treatment. All of the donors were given nivolumab, ipilimumab, aspirin, low-dose cyclophosphamide and low-dose radiotherapy as part of RACIN, a single-arm trial. All eligible patients presented with advanced solid tumors that contained no tumor-infiltrating lymphocytes. TRAV and TRBV primers primed cDNA for both TCRalpha and TCRbeta. TCR amplification used roughly 18 PCR cycles, a constant-region primer and a V-primer adapter. In vitro transcription amplified the mRNA that had been isolated. TCRdb re-called the reads with MiXCR, one entry per CDR3 protein. The sample carries tens of thousands of distinct CDR3 sequences, roughly a sixth recorded once. This clonotype was observed many times.

The chain carries TRBV6-6 and TRBJ1-1; tentatively, D is TRBD1 (6 bases). Sequenced material: PBMCs, taken before treatment. This receptor was taken from a male donor with prostate cancer. CDR3 nucleotide sequence: TGTGCCAGCAGTTACAGCGGGGGCGAAGCTTTCTTT. Protein product: CASSYSGGEAFF.